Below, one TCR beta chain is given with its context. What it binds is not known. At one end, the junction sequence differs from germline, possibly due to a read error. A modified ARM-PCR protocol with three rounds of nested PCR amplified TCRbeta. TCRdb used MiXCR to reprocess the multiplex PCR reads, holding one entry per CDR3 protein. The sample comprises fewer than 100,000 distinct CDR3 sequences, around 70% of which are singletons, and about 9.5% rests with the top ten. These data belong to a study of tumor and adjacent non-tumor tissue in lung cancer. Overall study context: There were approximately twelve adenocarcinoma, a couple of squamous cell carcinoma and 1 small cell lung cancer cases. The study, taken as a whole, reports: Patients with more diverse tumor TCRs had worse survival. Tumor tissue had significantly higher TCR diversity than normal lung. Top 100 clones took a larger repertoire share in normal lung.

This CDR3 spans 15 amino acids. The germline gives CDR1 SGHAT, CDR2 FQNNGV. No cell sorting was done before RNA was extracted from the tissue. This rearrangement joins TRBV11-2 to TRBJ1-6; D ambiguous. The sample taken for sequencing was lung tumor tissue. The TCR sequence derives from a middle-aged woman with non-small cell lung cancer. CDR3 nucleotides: TGTGCCATGAGCTTAGCCTCGGGGAATAACTCACCCCTCCACTTT. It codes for CAMSLASGNNSPLHF.